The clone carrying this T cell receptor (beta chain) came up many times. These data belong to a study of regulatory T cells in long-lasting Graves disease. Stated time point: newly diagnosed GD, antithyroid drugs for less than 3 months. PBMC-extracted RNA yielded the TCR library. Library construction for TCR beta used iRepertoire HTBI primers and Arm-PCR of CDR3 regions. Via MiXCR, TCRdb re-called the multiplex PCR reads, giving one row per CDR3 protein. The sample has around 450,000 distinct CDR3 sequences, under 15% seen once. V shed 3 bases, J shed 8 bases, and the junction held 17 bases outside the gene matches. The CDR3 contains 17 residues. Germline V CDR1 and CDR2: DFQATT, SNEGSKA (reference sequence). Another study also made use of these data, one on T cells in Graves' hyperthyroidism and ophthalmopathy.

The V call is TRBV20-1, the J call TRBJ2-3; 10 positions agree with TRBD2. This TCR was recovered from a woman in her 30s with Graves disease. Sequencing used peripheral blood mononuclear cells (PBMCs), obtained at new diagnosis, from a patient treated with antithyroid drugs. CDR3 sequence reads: CSASFLSGRAAGGTQYF. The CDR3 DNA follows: TGCAGTGCTAGTTTTTTAAGCGGGAGGGCCGCCGGGGGTACGCAGTATTTT.